A single sample gave rise to the 13 T cell receptor beta chains below, sequenced in a study of T cell responses to AZD1222 COVID-19 vaccine. The method was immunoSEQ multiplex PCR; TCRdb's version includes in-frame clones alone and lacks a portion of them. Of about 200,000 clones in the sample, 85% to 95% are singletons; the top ten hold approximately 1%. This specimen consisted of peripheral blood, obtained on day 0 of MenACWY control vaccination. The receptor source for this set is an adult in good health.

This clone has just one count. The chain has TRBV14 and TRBJ2-1; TRBD2 aligns across 9 bases. This CDR3 region has 17 residues. Germline CDR1 reads SGHDN; CDR2 reads FVKESK. V lost 0 bases, J lost 6 bases, and 9 bases stayed unmatched. DNA for the CDR3: TGTGCCAGCAGCCAAGAAATCATGGCGGGGGGGCCCAATGAGCAGTTCTTC. Translating gives CASSQEIMAGGPNEQFF.

V is TRBV4-3 and J is TRBJ1-2, with unresolved D. The CDR3 is 12 amino acids. The V end was cut by 0 bases, the J end by 8 bases, with 7 bases between. CDR1 and CDR2 from the germline V gene are LGHNA and YSLEER. The CDR3 loop reads CASSQDRWGYTF. CDR3 bases: TGCGCCAGCAGCCAAGATCGGTGGGGCTACACCTTC.

The chain links TRBV28 to TRBJ1-2; D ambiguous. CDR1 MDHEN and CDR2 SYDVKM come from the germline V gene. CDR3 length: 16 amino acids. Trimming pared 4 bases from V and 8 bases from J, leaving 23 bases between. The CDR3 is CASSSPRMVGFGGYTF. The CDR3 coding sequence is TGTGCCAGCAGTTCCCCTAGGATGGTAGGGTTCGGCGGCTACACCTTC.

This chain links TRBV5-1 with TRBJ1-5; tentatively, D is TRBD1 (6 bases). CDR1 and CDR2 from the germline V gene are SGHRS and YFSETQ. The CDR3 has 13 amino acids. Trimming took 0 bases from V and 8 from J, leaving 9 bases between them. The CDR3 loop reads CASSLEGGKPQHF. The CDR3 region has the DNA TGCGCCAGCAGCTTGGAGGGGGGAAAGCCCCAGCATTTT.

This chain uses TRBV2 with TRBJ1-2, with TRBD1 matching over 7 bases. V trimming: 5 bases; J trimming: 8 bases; junction bases outside the gene matches: 5. Germline-derived CDR1 and CDR2 are SNHLY and FYNNEI. The CDR3 is 12 residues long. CDR3 sequence (DNA): TGTGCCAGCAGTTTAGGGGGCCCAGGCTACACCTTC. Amino acid sequence: CASSLGGPGYTF.

The chain joins TRBV5-1 to TRBJ1-1; D is ambiguous. Germline values: CDR1 SGHRS, CDR2 YFSETQ. The CDR3 consists of 13 residues. V gave up 5 bases and J gave up 1 base, with 9 bases separating them. The CDR3 spells CASSFGQNTEAFF. CDR3 nucleotides: TGCGCCAGCAGTTTTGGGCAGAACACTGAAGCTTTCTTT.

V gene TRBV5-4 combines with J gene TRBJ2-7; D may be TRBD2 (6 bases). This CDR3 contains 15 residues. CDR1 and CDR2 (germline): SGHNT, YYREEE (reference sequence). The germline V and J ends were trimmed by 4 bases and 3 bases, with 17 bases remaining between them. The CDR3 region has the DNA TGTGCCAGCAGCCCCCCTGGCGGGACCGGCTACGAGCAGTACTTC. Protein sequence: CASSPPGGTGYEQYF.

The chain uses TRBV9 and TRBJ2-7, with TRBD1 as a possible D gene (6 bases). Trimming shortened V by 4 bases and J by 5 bases, and 16 bases separated the two germline ends. Germline-derived CDR1 and CDR2 are SGDLS and YYNGEE. This CDR3 region has 14 residues. The DNA of the CDR3 is TGTGCCAGCAGCCCGGGACATCGATGGGACGAGCAGTACTTC. Translating gives CASSPGHRWDEQYF.

The chain couples TRBV10-3 to TRBJ1-2, with a weak D call TRBD1 (6 bases). The CDR3 has 14 amino acids. Trimming removed 6 bases at V and 8 bases at J, with 19 bases between. From germline, CDR1 is ENHRY and CDR2 SYGVKD. In DNA, the CDR3 is TGTGCCATCAGGACCGGGGACACCACAGGGGGCTACACCTTC. It specifies CAIRTGDTTGGYTF.

The V gene is TRBV30, the J gene TRBJ1-4; 9 nucleotides line up with TRBD1. The CDR3 contains 14 residues. V lost 2 bases to trimming and J lost 7 bases; unmatched junction nucleotides: 5. Germline loops: CDR1 GTSNPN, CDR2 SVGIG (reference sequence). DNA of the CDR3: TGTGCCTGGAGTTCCGGGACAGGGACTGAAAAACTGTTTTTT. Amino acid sequence: CAWSSGTGTEKLFF.

The chain carries TRBV7-2 and TRBJ2-7; D is unresolved. The germline V gene encodes CDR1 SGHTA and CDR2 FQGNSA. Deletions cut 6 bases from V and 2 bases from J, with 5 bases between. The CDR3 extends over 11 amino acids. The CDR3 spells CASRRAYEQYF. The CDR3 bases are TGTGCCAGCAGACGAGCCTACGAGCAGTACTTC.

The chain couples TRBV6-1 to TRBJ1-6, with no clear D. Germline assignment: CDR1 MNHNS and CDR2 SASEGT. The ends were cut back, 0 bases at V and 9 bases at J, with 12 bases in the middle. This CDR3 is built from 15 residues. CDR3 in amino acids: CASSEARPGSSPLHF. The CDR3 DNA follows: TGTGCCAGCAGTGAAGCGCGACCCGGGAGTTCACCCCTCCACTTT.

CDR3 sequence: CASSLTQGGTGELFF. The CDR3 region has the DNA TGTGCCAGCAGTTTAACCCAGGGTGGAACCGGGGAGCTGTTTTTT. The chain links TRBV27 to TRBJ2-2, with D possibly being TRBD1 (5 bases). The germline CDR1 and CDR2 sequences are MNHEY and SMNVEV (reference sequence). The CDR3 consists of 15 residues. Trimming removed 2 bases at V and 5 bases at J, with 12 bases between.